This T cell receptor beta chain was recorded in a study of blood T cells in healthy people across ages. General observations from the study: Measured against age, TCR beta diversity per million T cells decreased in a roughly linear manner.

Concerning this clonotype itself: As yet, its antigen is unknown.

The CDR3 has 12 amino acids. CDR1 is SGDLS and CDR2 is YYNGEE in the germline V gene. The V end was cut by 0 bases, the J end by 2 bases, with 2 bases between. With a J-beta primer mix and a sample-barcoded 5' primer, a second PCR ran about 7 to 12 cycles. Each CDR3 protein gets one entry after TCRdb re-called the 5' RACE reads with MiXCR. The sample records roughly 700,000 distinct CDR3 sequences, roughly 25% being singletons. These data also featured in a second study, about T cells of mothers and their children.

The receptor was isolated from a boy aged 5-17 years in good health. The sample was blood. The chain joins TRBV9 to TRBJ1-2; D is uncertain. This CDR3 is CASSVGNYGYTF. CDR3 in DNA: TGTGCCAGCAGCGTAGGGAACTATGGCTACACCTTC. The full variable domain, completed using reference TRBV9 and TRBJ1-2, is DSGVTQTPKHLITATGQRVTLRCSPRSGDLSVYWYQQSLDQGLQFLIQYYNGEERAKGNILERFSAQQFPDLHSELNLSSLELGDSALYFCASSVGNYGYTFGSGTRLTVV.